The clone carrying this TCR beta chain was seen a few times. Its antigen remains unknown. Primed by a sample-barcoded 5' primer and a J-beta primer mix, a second PCR proceeded for about 7 to 12 cycles. The template-switch adaptor was a 5' adaptor with 12 random nucleotides. It tagged each cDNA molecule. TCRdb re-analysed the 5' RACE reads in MiXCR, keeping a single row per CDR3 protein. The table includes about 620,000 distinct CDR3 sequences, approximately 21% detected once. This specimen belongs to a study of blood T cells in healthy people across ages. Regarding the study as a whole: The diversity estimates, figures obtained from one million T cells, were considered underestimates. Per-million-T-cell TCR beta diversity fell roughly linearly with age.

The V end was cut by 8 bases, the J end by 7 bases, with 12 bases between. Germline loops: CDR1 ENHRY, CDR2 SYGVKD. The CDR3 spans 11 residues. The chain uses TRBV10-3 and TRBJ2-7; D is perhaps TRBD2 (5 bases). The sequenced sample was blood. The TCR originated in a man between 70 and 80 years old in good health. The CDR3 DNA reads TGTGCCATCCAAGTCACGGGGGAGCAGTACTTC. It yields the protein CAIQVTGEQYF.